The entry below gives a single T cell receptor (beta chain) sequence along with its context. This specimen belongs to a study of blood T cell repertoires in COVID-19. Across the whole study: The United States, Italy and Spain supplied acute and convalescent COVID-19 samples. Sample material is recorded as cDNA or gDNA derived from T cells, B-cell-depleted T cells, or PBMCs.

Authors' analysis steps: The authors estimated nucleated cell counts from reference gene primer amplification. TCRdb keeps only in-frame clones here, not all; method: immunoSEQ multiplex PCR. The V and J calls and clone size were taken over from that table, and D and trimming were inferred from the DNA. This table has about 220,000 clones, around 82% appearing once. Trimming took 6 bases from V and 4 from J, leaving 10 bases between them. Germline V gives CDR1 MNHEY, CDR2 SVGAGI. The CDR3 sequence is 13 residues long. This sequence joins TRBV6-5 and TRBJ1-5, with D uncertain. Sequenced material: peripheral blood. This sequence was found in a human donor in a cohort sampled during active COVID-19. CDR3 in amino acids: CASRQLINQPQHF. The CDR3 DNA sequence: TGTGCCAGCAGGCAACTGATTAATCAGCCCCAGCATTTT.